The clone carrying this T cell receptor (beta chain) has more than one count but fewer than ten. The target antigen is unknown. This table comes from immunoSEQ multiplex PCR, and its TCRdb copy is limited to in-frame clones, with some not included. The data show approximately 120,000 clones, with around 85% seen just once and about 4.3% held by the top ten. The data stem from a study of T cell responses to AZD1222 COVID-19 vaccine. The V and J ends lost 5 bases and 10 bases, in that order; junction bases with no gene match: 4. Germline V lookup: CDR1 LNHDA, CDR2 SQIVND (reference sequence). The CDR3 has 13 residues. General observations from the study: Vaccine-associated CD4 TCRs ranged over spike, dominating at 160-218 and 743-854.

This chain uses TRBV19 with TRBJ1-6, with 8 bases aligning to TRBD1. The input for sequencing was peripheral blood, taken 28 days after the second AZD1222 dose. The sequence was obtained from an adult who received the AZD1222 COVID-19 vaccine. This CDR3 is CASSRTGGSPLHF. The CDR3 bases are TGTGCCAGTAGTCGAACAGGGGGATCACCCCTCCACTTT.